These T cell receptor beta chains were read from a single sample in a study of molecular identifiers for immune sequencing clone quantification. MiXCR, applied by TCRdb to the PCR reads, yields one record per CDR3 protein. There are 40,000 to 45,000 distinct CDR3 sequences in the sample; nearly 25% occur only once, and around 0.96% lies in the top ten. The source material was naive CD8+ T cells from blood, with Jurkat cell RNA spiked in. The receptor source for this set is a human donor in good health. Some libraries in this study had Jurkat cell RNA spiked in. CDR3s leave out the opening cysteine and the closing phenylalanine or tryptophan.

j_gene: TRBJ2-1; v_gene: TRBV11-2; CDR3aa: ASSLIQLEFNEQF
j_gene: TRBJ2-2; v_gene: TRBV6-2/TRBV6-3; CDR3aa: ASSSDSYTGELF
j_gene: TRBJ2-7; v_gene: TRBV20-1; CDR3aa: SARTSPGGEQY
j_gene: TRBJ2-1; v_gene: TRBV15; CDR3aa: ATSRDWQGPYNEQF
j_gene: TRBJ2-7; v_gene: TRBV6-5; CDR3aa: ASSPPGAGIDEQY
j_gene: TRBJ2-7; v_gene: TRBV4-1; CDR3aa: ASSQVGSIREQY
j_gene: TRBJ2-6; v_gene: TRBV27; CDR3aa: ASSSAAGANVLT
j_gene: TRBJ2-3; v_gene: TRBV12-3/TRBV12-4; CDR3aa: ASSFRASGSTDTQY
j_gene: TRBJ2-5; v_gene: TRBV2; CDR3aa: ASSEQAGQETQY
j_gene: TRBJ2-3; v_gene: TRBV6-2/TRBV6-3; CDR3aa: ASSWLGITDTQY
j_gene: TRBJ2-7; v_gene: TRBV4-2; CDR3aa: ASSPSGTEQY
j_gene: TRBJ2-3; v_gene: TRBV3-1; CDR3aa: ASSQEWGQGDTQY
j_gene: TRBJ1-1; v_gene: TRBV4-1; CDR3aa: ASSQGVSQGTEAF
j_gene: TRBJ1-1; v_gene: TRBV28; CDR3aa: ASSLSGDGGAF
j_gene: TRBJ1-2; v_gene: TRBV19; CDR3aa: ASSEGFGYT
j_gene: TRBJ2-1; v_gene: TRBV20-1; CDR3aa: SAVLISPHEQF
j_gene: TRBJ2-7; v_gene: TRBV4-3; CDR3aa: ASSQDGGYELY
j_gene: TRBJ1-5; v_gene: TRBV7-6; CDR3aa: ASSPSPDSFNQPQH
j_gene: TRBJ2-7; v_gene: TRBV7-2; CDR3aa: ARRFGGPEQY
j_gene: TRBJ2-5; v_gene: TRBV19; CDR3aa: ASSIVSTGTGTYQETQY
j_gene: TRBJ2-3; v_gene: TRBV29-1; CDR3aa: SVDAERSTDTQY
j_gene: TRBJ2-7; v_gene: TRBV10-3; CDR3aa: AISESSFEQY
j_gene: TRBJ2-6; v_gene: TRBV10-2; CDR3aa: ASSEVGAGSGANVLT
j_gene: TRBJ1-1; v_gene: TRBV29-1; CDR3aa: SVVAPGTEAF
j_gene: TRBJ2-7; v_gene: TRBV4-3; CDR3aa: ASSQGYAGTYEQY
j_gene: TRBJ2-7; v_gene: TRBV5-5; CDR3aa: ASSLVWGSYEQY
j_gene: TRBJ2-3; v_gene: TRBV6-5; CDR3aa: ASSYSIGMGTDTQY
j_gene: TRBJ1-1; v_gene: TRBV19; CDR3aa: ASSMALRNTEAF
j_gene: TRBJ2-7; v_gene: TRBV29-1; CDR3aa: SVEARDSYEQY
j_gene: TRBJ2-3; v_gene: TRBV4-3; CDR3aa: ASSQDPRGLCTATQY
j_gene: TRBJ2-7; v_gene: TRBV7-2; CDR3aa: ASSLGEDSYEQY
j_gene: TRBJ2-5; v_gene: TRBV28; CDR3aa: ASRPTSGKGQETQY
j_gene: TRBJ2-7; v_gene: TRBV18; CDR3aa: ASSGSGYEQY
j_gene: TRBJ2-5; v_gene: TRBV7-6; CDR3aa: ASSPDWGNQETQY
j_gene: TRBJ1-1; v_gene: TRBV5-6; CDR3aa: ASSFAPGQVDEAF
j_gene: TRBJ1-1; v_gene: TRBV3-1; CDR3aa: ASSPGGNTEAF
j_gene: TRBJ2-7; v_gene: TRBV7-9; CDR3aa: ASSPTGVGEQY
j_gene: TRBJ2-7; v_gene: TRBV11-2; CDR3aa: ASSATSGRAFDLEQY
j_gene: TRBJ2-5; v_gene: TRBV6-2/TRBV6-3; CDR3aa: ASSQGQRQETQY
j_gene: TRBJ2-5; v_gene: TRBV7-9; CDR3aa: ASSYLGGPREETQY
j_gene: TRBJ2-3; v_gene: TRBV3-1; CDR3aa: ASSQEQGAITDTQY